The present TCR beta chain was sequenced within a study of blood T cell repertoires in COVID-19. Study information: From T cells, B-cell-depleted T cells, or PBMCs came the material, which was cDNA or gDNA.

Per the germline V gene, CDR1 is LNHDA and CDR2 is SQIVND (reference sequence). The length of the CDR3 is 14 residues. Trimming cost V 5 bases and J 4 bases, with 14 bases left between them. Method: immunoSEQ multiplex PCR; TCRdb's copy keeps in-frame clones and lacks some. The data show roughly 150,000 clones, with 84% seen just once and 3% to 4% held by the top ten. The rearrangement uses TRBV19 and TRBJ1-2; no reliable D call. Specimen: PBMCs or T cells enriched from blood (not recorded which). This TCR came from a man in his fifties in a cohort exposed to, infected with or recovered from COVID-19 (not recorded which). CDR3 coding DNA: TGTGCCAGTAGTTTATCTACAGCCAGCTATGGCTACACCTTC. Its translation is CASSLSTASYGYTF.